Described below is a single T cell receptor beta chain sequence and its context. The CDR3 loop spans 15 amino acids. The V and J ends lost 0 bases and 2 bases respectively, with 10 bases between them. The germline V gene encodes CDR1 LGHNA and CDR2 YNFKEQ. These data come from a study of OX40 agonist ivuxolimab in advanced cancers. Produced via immunoSEQ multiplex PCR; TCRdb's table is partial and in-frame only. Here the sample spans fewer than 80,000 clones, over 75% being singletons. Samples were taken at baseline and on day 1 of cycles 4 and 7. V and J are TRBV4-2 and TRBJ2-5; D call uncertain. This sample comprised CD4+ or CD8+ T cells sorted from blood, obtained in a trial of the OX40 agonist ivuxolimab. This receptor was obtained from an adult with an advanced solid tumor such as melanoma, head and neck, liver or kidney cancer. CDR3 DNA: TGTGCCAGCAGCCAAGAATGGCAGCCGCAAGAGACCCAGTACTTC. Its translation: CASSQEWQPQETQYF.